The clone carrying this T cell receptor (beta chain) showed up just a few times. No antigen is known for it. The record originates from a study of glioma-infiltrating T cells. Study observations and caveats: Non-neoplastic patients had below-expected tissue-blood divergence, while all gliomas exceeded expectation. Only very few CDR3 sequences appeared in both tissue and blood.

V dropped 6 bases and J dropped 0 bases, with 11 bases sitting between them. Germline V gene sequence: CDR1 SNHLY, CDR2 FYNNEI. The CDR3 sequence is 15 residues long. Amplification of TCR alpha and beta CDR3 regions from RNA used iRepertoire nested multiplex PCR. TCRdb redid the calling of the multiplex PCR reads with MiXCR, one entry per CDR3 protein. The table shows about 130,000 distinct CDR3 sequences, with under 30% occurring only once. The origin of this receptor is a human donor with low-grade glioma or glioblastoma, undergoing nonglioma brain surgery, or in good health (not recorded which). V is TRBV2 and J is TRBJ2-2, with D possibly being TRBD1 (6 bases). Sequencing was performed on glioma tissue, nonneoplastic brain tissue, or PBMCs (not recorded which). The CDR3 coding sequence is TGTGCCAGCAGCTACAGGACAGCGAACACCGGGGAGCTGTTTTTT. Translation gives CASSYRTANTGELFF.